This entry lists 3 T cell receptor beta chains sequenced from one sample in a study of blood T cell repertoires in COVID-19. Data came from immunoSEQ multiplex PCR; TCRdb stores just in-frame clones and leaves some out. Altogether about 180,000 clones are present, approximately 90% being singletons, with the ten largest covering 0.5% to 0.6%. The sequenced sample was peripheral blood. Receptors originate from a man aged 45-65 years with acute or convalescent COVID-19.

This clone was counted a few times. The chain carries TRBV7-9 and TRBJ1-1; unclear D gene. Germline lookup yields CDR1 SEHNR and CDR2 FQNEAQ (reference sequence). The CDR3 spans 11 residues. Trimming pared 5 bases from V and 4 bases from J, leaving 5 bases between. The CDR3 DNA follows: TGTGCCAGCAGCCGGGGCACTGAAGCTTTCTTT. Protein sequence: CASSRGTEAFF.

The chain is built from TRBV28 and TRBJ2-7; maybe TRBD2 (5 bases). The CDR3 contains 15 residues. Trimming cost V 3 bases and J 1 base, with 13 bases left between them. In germline, CDR1 is MDHEN, CDR2 SYDVKM. CDR3 loop: CASSFEGLESYEQYF. CDR3 coding DNA: TGTGCCAGCAGTTTTGAGGGCCTTGAATCCTACGAGCAGTACTTC.

The chain has TRBV6-1 and TRBJ1-3; D remains ambiguous. CDR1 and CDR2 from the germline V gene are MNHNS and SASEGT. Trimming shortened V by 0 bases and J by 0 bases, and 6 bases separated the two germline ends. The CDR3 is 15 residues long. Here the CDR3 reads CASSEATNSGNTIYF. CDR3 in DNA: TGTGCCAGCAGTGAAGCGACAAACTCTGGAAACACCATATATTTT.